These 9 T cell receptor beta chains were sequenced from one sample in a study of neurological immune-mediated disorders. Time point reported: longitudinal time-point 2. TCRdb analysed the 5' RACE reads with MiXCR anew, one entry per CDR3 protein. Here the sample spans 65,000 to 95,000 distinct CDR3 sequences, nearly 6% being singletons. Sequencing was carried out using PBMCs. Receptors were obtained from a woman aged 55-69 years with multiple sclerosis.

In this sample, this clonotype turned up many times. V is TRBV11-3 and J is TRBJ2-1; D not certain. V was shortened by 1 base and J by 4 bases, with 17 bases between the two germline ends. Germline V gives CDR1 SGHNT, CDR2 YENEEA. This CDR3 is built from 17 residues. CDR3 nucleotide sequence: TGTGCCAGCAGCTTAGGGGTGGCAGGAACCCTTTACAATGAGCAGTTCTTC. Translated, it gives CASSLGVAGTLYNEQFF.

This clonotype was recorded at least ten times. The genes are TRBV5-1 and TRBJ1-1, with no clear D. CDR3 size: 13 residues. The V gene lost 4 bases and the J gene lost 2 bases, with 9 bases spanning the gap. Germline lookup yields CDR1 SGHRS and CDR2 YFSETQ. The CDR3 region has the DNA TGCGCCAGCAGCCCAGGAGATAACACTGAAGCTTTCTTT. Translation gives CASSPGDNTEAFF. The whole variable domain, remainder taken from reference TRBV5-1 and TRBJ1-1, is KAGVTQTPRYLIKTRGQQVTLSCSPISGHRSVSWYQQTPGQGLQFLFEYFSETQRNKGNFPGRFSGRQFSNSRSEMNVSTLELGDSALYLCASSPGDNTEAFFGQGTRLTVV.

This clonotype counts as medium-sized. The chain joins TRBV5-1 to TRBJ1-4; unclear D gene. V lost 0 bases, J lost 0 bases, and 3 bases lay in between. CDR1 is SGHRS and CDR2 is YFSETQ in the germline V gene. The CDR3 has 14 amino acids. The CDR3 is CASSLVPTNEKLFF. The CDR3 region has the DNA TGCGCCAGCAGCTTGGTTCCAACTAATGAAAAACTGTTTTTT.

This clonotype occurred many times. The chain employs TRBV20-1 and TRBJ2-3; D is ambiguous. V lost 2 bases and J lost 2, with 5 bases in between. The CDR3 consists of 12 residues. The germline V gene encodes CDR1 DFQATT and CDR2 SNEGSKA (reference sequence). The CDR3 DNA reads as TGCAGTGCTAGACCTCACACAGATACGCAGTATTTT. This codes for CSARPHTDTQYF.

This clonotype was found many times. The chain uses TRBV5-6 and TRBJ2-6; D unclear. Germline CDR1 reads SGHDT; CDR2 reads YYEEEE. This CDR3 comprises 15 residues. V shed 0 bases and J shed 2 bases, with 6 bases lying between them. DNA of the CDR3: TGTGCCAGCAGCTTGGAAGGGCCTGGGGCCAACGTCCTGACTTTC. Translation: CASSLEGPGANVLTF.

In its sample, this clonotype was seen many times. The chain links TRBV6-5 to TRBJ1-2, with a tentative D call TRBD1 (6 bases). CDR3 length equals 13 residues. The V gene's germline CDR1 is MNHEY and CDR2 SVGAGI. With 6 bases removed from V and 6 bases from J, the gap between germline ends came to 14 bases. The CDR3 loop is CASSRDRIDGYTF. The CDR3 coding sequence is TGTGCCAGCAGCCGCGACAGGATTGATGGCTACACCTTC.

This clonotype occurred many times. The chain recombines TRBV25-1 with TRBJ2-5; D is possibly TRBD2 (5 bases). The length of the CDR3 is 15 residues. Germline V lookup: CDR1 MGHDK, CDR2 SYGVNS. The V end lost 2 bases, the J end lost 0 bases, and 10 bases lay between the germline ends. Written as DNA, the CDR3 is TGTGCCAGCAGTGAACGGGGTTGGTACCAAGAGACCCAGTACTTC. This encodes CASSERGWYQETQYF.

The table lists this clonotype with many counts. The chain has TRBV29-1 and TRBJ2-2; D possibly matches TRBD1 or TRBD2 (5 bases each). The CDR3 loop spans 15 amino acids. Germline V gene lookup returns CDR1 SQVTM and CDR2 ANQGSEA. The germline V and J ends were trimmed by 7 bases and 1 base, with 16 bases remaining between them. Here the CDR3 reads CSAQPGRKNTGELFF. CDR3 DNA: TGCAGCGCCCAGCCGGGACGGAAGAACACCGGGGAGCTGTTTTTT.

This clonotype has a count of ten or more. The gene calls are TRBV7-2 and TRBJ1-5; possible D gene TRBD1, 6 bases. The CDR3 sequence is 14 residues long. The ends were cut back, 4 bases at V and 7 bases at J, with 14 bases in the middle. Germline V gene data show CDR1 as SGHTA and CDR2 as FQGNSA. The CDR3 DNA follows: TGTGCCAGCAGCTCGCAGGGGACATACCAGCCCCAGCATTTT. Translating it yields CASSSQGTYQPQHF.